One T cell receptor (beta chain) is described in this entry. The antigen is not known. These data are taken from a study of monozygotic twins with inflammatory bowel disease. General study results and limits: Support was lacking for any single strong IBD-associated signal or clonotype.

TCR libraries each used 3,500 to 4,000 ng of total RNA. One entry per CDR3 protein, without DNA, is what TCRdb gives after re-calling the 5' RACE reads. Its table lists fewer than 450,000 distinct CDR3 sequences. The CDR3 runs 12 residues. Germline values: CDR1 SGHTA, CDR2 FQGNSA. The V and J genes are TRBV7-2 and TRBJ1-1; the D call of TRBD1 rests on TCRdb alone, since no DNA is present to check it. The clonotype was recovered from a human donor with ulcerative colitis or Crohn's disease, or a healthy co-twin of an affected twin (not recorded which). Sample: blood. This CDR3 reads CASSFTYREAFF.